One T cell receptor (beta chain) is described in this entry. V lost 0 bases and J lost 8, with 16 bases in between. The germline V gene encodes CDR1 LGHNA and CDR2 YSLEER. The CDR3 covers 16 residues. The data were obtained in a study of cytomegalovirus exposure and HLA in healthy donors. Repertoires were generated with immunoSEQ multiplex PCR, while TCRdb's copy carries only in-frame clones and drops some. Of roughly 190,000 clones in the sample, around nine tenths were seen once. This sequence joins TRBV4-3 and TRBJ1-4, with a possible D match to TRBD1 (5 bases). Sequencing used PBMCs. The source is a man aged 25 to 40 in good health and CMV-seropositive. The CDR3 region has the DNA TGCGCCAGCAGCCAAGATCTAGGGGTCGGCGGCGAAAAACTGTTTTTT. Its translation is CASSQDLGVGGEKLFF.